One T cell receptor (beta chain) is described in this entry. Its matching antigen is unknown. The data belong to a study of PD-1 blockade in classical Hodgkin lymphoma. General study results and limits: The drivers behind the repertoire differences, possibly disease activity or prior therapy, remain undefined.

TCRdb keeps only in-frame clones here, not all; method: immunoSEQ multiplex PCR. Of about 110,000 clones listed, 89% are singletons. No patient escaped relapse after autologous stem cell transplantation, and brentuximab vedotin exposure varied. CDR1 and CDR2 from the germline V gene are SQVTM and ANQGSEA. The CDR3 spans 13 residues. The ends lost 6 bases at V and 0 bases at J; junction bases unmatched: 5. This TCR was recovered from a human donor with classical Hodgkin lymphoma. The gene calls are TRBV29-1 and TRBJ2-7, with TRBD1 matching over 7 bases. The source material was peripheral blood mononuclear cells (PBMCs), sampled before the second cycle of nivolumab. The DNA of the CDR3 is TGCAGCGTGACGGGACAGAGCTCCTACGAGCAGTACTTC. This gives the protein CSVTGQSSYEQYF.